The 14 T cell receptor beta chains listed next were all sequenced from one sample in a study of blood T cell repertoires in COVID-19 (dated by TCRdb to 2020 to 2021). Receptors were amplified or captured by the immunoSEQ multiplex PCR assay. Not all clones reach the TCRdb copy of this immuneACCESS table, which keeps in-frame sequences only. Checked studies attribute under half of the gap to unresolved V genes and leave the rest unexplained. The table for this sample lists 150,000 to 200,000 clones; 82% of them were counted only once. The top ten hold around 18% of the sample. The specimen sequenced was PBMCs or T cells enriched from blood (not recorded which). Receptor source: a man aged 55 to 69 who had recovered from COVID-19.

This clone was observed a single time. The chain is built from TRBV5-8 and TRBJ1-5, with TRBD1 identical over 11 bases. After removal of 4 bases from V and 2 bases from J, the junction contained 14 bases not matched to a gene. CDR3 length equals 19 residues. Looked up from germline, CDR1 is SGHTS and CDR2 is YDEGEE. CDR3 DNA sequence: TGTGCCAGCAGCCCTTCGGACAGGGGGCATAGTCGAGGCAATCAGCCCCAGCATTTT. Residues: CASSPSDRGHSRGNQPQHF.

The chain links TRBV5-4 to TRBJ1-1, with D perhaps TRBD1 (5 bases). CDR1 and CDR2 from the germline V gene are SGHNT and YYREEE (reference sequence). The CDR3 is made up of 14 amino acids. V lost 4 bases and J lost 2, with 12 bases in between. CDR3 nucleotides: TGTGCCAGCAGCGGGGGGGTTGGTAACACTGAAGCTTTCTTT. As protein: CASSGGVGNTEAFF.

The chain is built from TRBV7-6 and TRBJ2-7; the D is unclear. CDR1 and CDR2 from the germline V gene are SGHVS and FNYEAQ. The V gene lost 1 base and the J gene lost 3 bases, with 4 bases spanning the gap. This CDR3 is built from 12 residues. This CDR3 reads CASSLDYYEQYF. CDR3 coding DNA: TGTGCCAGCAGCTTAGACTACTACGAGCAGTACTTC.

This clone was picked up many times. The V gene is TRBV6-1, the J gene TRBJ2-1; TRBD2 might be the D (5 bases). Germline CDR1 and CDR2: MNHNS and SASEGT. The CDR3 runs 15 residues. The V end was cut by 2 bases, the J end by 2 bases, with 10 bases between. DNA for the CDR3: TGTGCCAGCAGTGAAAGAGGGTACGCCTACAATGAGCAGTTCTTC. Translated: CASSERGYAYNEQFF.

For the CDR3, the DNA is TGTGCCAGTACCCCAGAGGGGGGAGGGCTGTACGAGCAGTACTTC. Translating gives CASTPEGGGLYEQYF. The V and J genes are TRBV19 and TRBJ2-7; perhaps TRBD2 as D (7 bases). V was cut by 7 bases and J by 4 bases, with 20 bases left in between. The V gene's germline CDR1 is LNHDA and CDR2 SQIVND (reference sequence). The CDR3 contains 15 residues.

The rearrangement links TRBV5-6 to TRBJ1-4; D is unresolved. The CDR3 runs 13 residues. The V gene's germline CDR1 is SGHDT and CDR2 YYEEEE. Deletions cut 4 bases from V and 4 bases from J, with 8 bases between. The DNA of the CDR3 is TGTGCCAGCAGCCGGGGTTATAATGAAAAACTGTTTTTT. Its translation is CASSRGYNEKLFF.

The CDR3 loop is CASSDGRDYPAYEQYF. CDR3 bases: TGTGCCAGCAGTGATGGCCGGGACTACCCCGCCTACGAGCAGTACTTC. J is TRBJ2-7 and V is TRBV6-1, with 7 nucleotides matching TRBD2. From germline, CDR1 is MNHNS and CDR2 SASEGT. The CDR3 loop spans 16 amino acids. V trimming: 3 bases; J trimming: 2 bases; junction bases outside the gene matches: 10.

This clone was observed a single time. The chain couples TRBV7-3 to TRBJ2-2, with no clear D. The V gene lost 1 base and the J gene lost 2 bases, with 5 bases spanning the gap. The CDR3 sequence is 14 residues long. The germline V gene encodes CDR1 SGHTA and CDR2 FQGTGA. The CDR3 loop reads CASSLNRNTGELFF. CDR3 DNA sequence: TGTGCCAGCAGCTTAAATAGAAACACCGGGGAGCTGTTTTTT. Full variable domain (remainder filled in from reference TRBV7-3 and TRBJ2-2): GAGVSQTPSNKVTEKGKYVELRCDPISGHTALYWYRQSLGQGPEFLIYFQGTGAADDSGLPNDRFFAVRPEGSVSTLKIQRTERGDSAVYLCASSLNRNTGELFFGEGSRLTVL.

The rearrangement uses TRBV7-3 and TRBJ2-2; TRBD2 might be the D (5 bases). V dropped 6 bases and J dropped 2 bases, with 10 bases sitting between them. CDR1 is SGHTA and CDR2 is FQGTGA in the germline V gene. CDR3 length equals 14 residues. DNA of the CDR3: TGTGCCAGCAGTCCGGGAAGCAACACCGGGGAGCTGTTTTTT. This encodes CASSPGSNTGELFF. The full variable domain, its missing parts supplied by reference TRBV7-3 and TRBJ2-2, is GAGVSQTPSNKVTEKGKYVELRCDPISGHTALYWYRQSLGQGPEFLIYFQGTGAADDSGLPNDRFFAVRPEGSVSTLKIQRTERGDSAVYLCASSPGSNTGELFFGEGSRLTVL.

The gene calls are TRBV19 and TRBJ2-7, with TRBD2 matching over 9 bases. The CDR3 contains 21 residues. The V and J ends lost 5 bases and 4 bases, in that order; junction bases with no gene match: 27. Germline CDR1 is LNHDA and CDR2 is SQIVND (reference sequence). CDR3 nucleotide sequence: TGTGCCAGTAGTCCAACGACGGGACTAGCTCAAGTTAGGGTCCAGGGTTACGAGCAGTACTTC. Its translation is CASSPTTGLAQVRVQGYEQYF.

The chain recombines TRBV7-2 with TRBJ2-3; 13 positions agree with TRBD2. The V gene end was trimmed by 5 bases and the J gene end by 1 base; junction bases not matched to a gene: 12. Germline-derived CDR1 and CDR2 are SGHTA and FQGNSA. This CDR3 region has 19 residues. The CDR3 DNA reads TGTGCCAGCAGCCCCCCGGGACTAGCGGGGCCGTTCGGCACAGATACGCAGTATTTT. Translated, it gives CASSPPGLAGPFGTDTQYF.

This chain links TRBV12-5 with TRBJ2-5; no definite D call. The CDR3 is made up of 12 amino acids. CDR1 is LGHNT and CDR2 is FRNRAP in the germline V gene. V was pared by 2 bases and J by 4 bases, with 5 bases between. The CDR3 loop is CASGLRGETQYF. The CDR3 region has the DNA TGTGCTAGTGGTTTGCGCGGAGAGACCCAGTACTTC.

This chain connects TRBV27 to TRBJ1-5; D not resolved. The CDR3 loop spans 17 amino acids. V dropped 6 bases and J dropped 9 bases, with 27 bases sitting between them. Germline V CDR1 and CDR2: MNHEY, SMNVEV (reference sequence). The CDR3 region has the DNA TGTGCCAGCAGCTACTTTCCGACCCCGGGCGGCAGCGGGCCCCAGCATTTT. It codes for CASSYFPTPGGSGPQHF.

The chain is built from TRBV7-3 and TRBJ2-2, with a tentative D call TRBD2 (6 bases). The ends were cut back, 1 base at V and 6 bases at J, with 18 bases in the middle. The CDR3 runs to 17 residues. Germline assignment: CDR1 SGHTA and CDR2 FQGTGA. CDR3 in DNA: TGTGCCAGCAGCTTAAACGGCCCGGGGGTCGAGGCCGGGGAGCTGTTTTTT. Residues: CASSLNGPGVEAGELFF.